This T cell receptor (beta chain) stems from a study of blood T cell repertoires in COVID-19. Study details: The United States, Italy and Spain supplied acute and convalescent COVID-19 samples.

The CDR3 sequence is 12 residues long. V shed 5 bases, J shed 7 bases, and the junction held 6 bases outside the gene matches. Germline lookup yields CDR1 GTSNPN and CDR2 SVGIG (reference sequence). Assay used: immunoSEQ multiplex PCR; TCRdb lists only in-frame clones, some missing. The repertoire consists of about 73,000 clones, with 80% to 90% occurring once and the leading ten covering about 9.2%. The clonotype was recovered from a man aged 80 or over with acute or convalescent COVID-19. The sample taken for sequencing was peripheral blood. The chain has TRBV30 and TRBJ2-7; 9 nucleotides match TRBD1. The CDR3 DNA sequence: TGTGCCTGGGGACAGGGGCCAGGGGAGCAGTACTTC. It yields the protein CAWGQGPGEQYF.